This T cell receptor (beta chain) derives from a study of cytomegalovirus exposure and HLA in healthy donors. Points from the study as a whole: Most CMV-associated TCR beta chains were later found to appear HLA-restricted. One variant, a missense change in DCLRE1C, was linked in a later analysis to TCR beta V- and J-gene trimming.

The J segment lost 3 bases and the V segment lost 4 bases, leaving 4 bases of the junction unmatched. Germline CDR1 SGHRS, CDR2 YFSETQ. The CDR3 covers 13 residues. Use of 60 Vbeta and 13 Jbeta primers characterized the PCR. Profiling relied on immunoSEQ multiplex PCR, and the TCRdb table lists in-frame clones only, not all of them. Of about 130,000 clones in the sample, approximately 80% were seen once. Comments on this clone: The antigen is undetermined.

Despite likely unrecorded immune exposures, the donors were nominally healthy at the time of sampling. The TCR originated in a woman between 18 and 30 years old in good health and CMV-seropositive. Sequenced sample: PBMCs. The chain uses TRBV5-1 and TRBJ2-7; TRBD2 aligns across 7 bases. The CDR3 DNA reads as TGCGCCAGCAGCCAAACTAGCGACTACGAGCAGTACTTC. Protein product: CASSQTSDYEQYF. The full variable domain, with the rest looked up from reference TRBV5-1 and TRBJ2-7, is KAGVTQTPRYLIKTRGQQVTLSCSPISGHRSVSWYQQTPGQGLQFLFEYFSETQRNKGNFPGRFSGRQFSNSRSEMNVSTLELGDSALYLCASSQTSDYEQYFGPGTRLTVT.